This entry is about one T cell receptor beta chain. The antigen is undetermined. This entry is derived from a study of cytomegalovirus exposure and HLA in healthy donors. The overall study: Drawn from HLA-typed donors, approximately 85 million unique TCRs were held in an early data release. Findings and caveats of the study: The authors assumed roughly uniform sequencing depth across donors for presence/absence analyses.

PCR was performed using 60 Vbeta and 13 Jbeta primers. Generated by immunoSEQ multiplex PCR, the TCRdb table keeps only in-frame clones and is missing some. This table holds about 110,000 clones, approximately 79% found once. Germline lookup yields CDR1 SGHDT and CDR2 YYEEEE. Trimming cost V 4 bases and J 5 bases, with 10 bases left between them. There are 12 residues in the CDR3. The rearrangement links TRBV5-6 to TRBJ2-7, with D perhaps matching TRBD1 (5 bases). This clonotype was obtained from a young man in good health and CMV-seropositive. The sequencing sample was made of PBMCs. The CDR3 DNA reads as TGTGCCAGCAGCAAGACAGTCGACGAGCAGTACTTC. It encodes CASSKTVDEQYF.